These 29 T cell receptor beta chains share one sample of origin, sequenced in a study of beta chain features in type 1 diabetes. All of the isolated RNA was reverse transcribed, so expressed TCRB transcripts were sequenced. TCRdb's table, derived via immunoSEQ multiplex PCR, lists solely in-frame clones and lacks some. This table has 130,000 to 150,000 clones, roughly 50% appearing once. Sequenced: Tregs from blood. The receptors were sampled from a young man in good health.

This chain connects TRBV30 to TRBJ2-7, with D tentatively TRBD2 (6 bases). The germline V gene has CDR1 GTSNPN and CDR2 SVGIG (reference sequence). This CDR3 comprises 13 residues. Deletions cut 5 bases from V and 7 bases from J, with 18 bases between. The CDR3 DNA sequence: TGTGCCTGGGGGACTGGACTGGTCCTGGAGCAGTACTTC. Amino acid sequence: CAWGTGLVLEQYF. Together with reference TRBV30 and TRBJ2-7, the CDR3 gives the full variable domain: SQTIHQWPATLVQPVGSPLSLECTVEGTSNPNLYWYRQAAGRGLQLLFYSVGIGQISSEVPQNLSASRPQDRQFILSSKKLLLSDSGFYLCAWGTGLVLEQYFGPGTRLTVT.

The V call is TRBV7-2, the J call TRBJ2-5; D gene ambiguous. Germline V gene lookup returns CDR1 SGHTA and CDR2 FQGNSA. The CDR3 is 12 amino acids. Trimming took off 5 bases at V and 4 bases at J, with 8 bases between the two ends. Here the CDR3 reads CASSPPGETQYF. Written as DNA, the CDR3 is TGTGCCAGCAGCCCCCCAGGAGAGACCCAGTACTTC.

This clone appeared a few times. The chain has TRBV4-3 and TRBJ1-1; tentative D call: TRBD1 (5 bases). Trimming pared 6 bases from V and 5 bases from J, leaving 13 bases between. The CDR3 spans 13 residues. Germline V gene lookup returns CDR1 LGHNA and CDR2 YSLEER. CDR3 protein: CASSGAPGTEAFF. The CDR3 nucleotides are TGCGCCAGCAGTGGGGCCCCGGGTACTGAAGCTTTCTTT.

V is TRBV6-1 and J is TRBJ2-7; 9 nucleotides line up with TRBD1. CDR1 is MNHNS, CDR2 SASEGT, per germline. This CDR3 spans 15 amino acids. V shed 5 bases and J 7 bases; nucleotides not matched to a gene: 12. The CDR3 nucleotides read TGTGCCAGCAGTCAATTCGGGACAGGGTACCGGGAGCAGTACTTC. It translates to CASSQFGTGYREQYF.

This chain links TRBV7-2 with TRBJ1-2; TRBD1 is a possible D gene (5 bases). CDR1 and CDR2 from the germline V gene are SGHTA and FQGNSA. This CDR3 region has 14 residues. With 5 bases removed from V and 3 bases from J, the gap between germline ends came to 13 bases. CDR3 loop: CASSRPGLDYGYTF. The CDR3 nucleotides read TGTGCCAGCAGCCGGCCAGGGCTTGACTATGGCTACACCTTC. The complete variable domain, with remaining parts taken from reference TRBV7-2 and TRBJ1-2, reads GAGVSQSPSNKVTEKGKDVELRCDPISGHTALYWYRQSLGQGLEFLIYFQGNSAPDKSGLPSDRFSAERTGGSVSTLTIQRTQQEDSAVYLCASSRPGLDYGYTFGSGTRLTVV.

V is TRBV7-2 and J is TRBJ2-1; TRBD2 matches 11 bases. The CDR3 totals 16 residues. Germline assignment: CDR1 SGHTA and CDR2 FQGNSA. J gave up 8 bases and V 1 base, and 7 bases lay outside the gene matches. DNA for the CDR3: TGTGCCAGCAGCTTAGTAAGGGCTAGCGGGAGGTATGAGCAGTTCTTC. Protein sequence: CASSLVRASGRYEQFF.

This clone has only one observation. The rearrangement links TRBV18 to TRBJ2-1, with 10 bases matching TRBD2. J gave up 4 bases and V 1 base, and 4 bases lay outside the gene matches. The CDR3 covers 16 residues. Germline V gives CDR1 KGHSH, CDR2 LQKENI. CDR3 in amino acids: CASSPLTSGVYNEQFF. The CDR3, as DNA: TGTGCCAGCTCACCACTTACTAGCGGGGTATACAATGAGCAGTTCTTC.

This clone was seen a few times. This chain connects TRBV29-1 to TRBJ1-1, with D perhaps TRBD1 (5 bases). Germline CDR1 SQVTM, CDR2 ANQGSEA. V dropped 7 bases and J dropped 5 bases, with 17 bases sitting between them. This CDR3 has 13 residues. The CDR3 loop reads CSAMWGEGTEAFF. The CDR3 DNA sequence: TGCAGCGCCATGTGGGGGGAAGGTACTGAAGCTTTCTTT.

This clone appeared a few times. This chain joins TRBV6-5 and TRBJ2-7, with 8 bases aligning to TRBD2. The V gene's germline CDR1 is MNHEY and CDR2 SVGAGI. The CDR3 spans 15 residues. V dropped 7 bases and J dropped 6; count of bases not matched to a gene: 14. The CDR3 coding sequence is TGTGCCAGCAAACGTAGGATTAGCGGGATAACCGAGCAGTACTTC. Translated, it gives CASKRRISGITEQYF.

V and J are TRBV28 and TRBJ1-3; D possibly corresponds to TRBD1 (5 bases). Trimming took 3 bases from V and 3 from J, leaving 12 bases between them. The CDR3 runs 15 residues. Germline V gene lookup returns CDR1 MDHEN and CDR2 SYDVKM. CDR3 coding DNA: TGTGCCAGCAGTTTTGTCCGGGGGTTTGGAAACACCATATATTTT. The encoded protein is CASSFVRGFGNTIYF.

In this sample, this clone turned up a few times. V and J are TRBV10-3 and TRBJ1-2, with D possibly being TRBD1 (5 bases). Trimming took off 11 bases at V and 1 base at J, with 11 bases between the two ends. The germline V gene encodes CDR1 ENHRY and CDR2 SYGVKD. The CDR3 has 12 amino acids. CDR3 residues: CASGGVNYGYTF. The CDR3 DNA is TGTGCCTCCGGGGGGGTTAACTATGGCTACACCTTC.

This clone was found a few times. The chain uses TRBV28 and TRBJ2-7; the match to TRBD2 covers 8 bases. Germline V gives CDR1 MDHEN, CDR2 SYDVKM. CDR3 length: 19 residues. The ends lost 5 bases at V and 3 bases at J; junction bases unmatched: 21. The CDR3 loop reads CASSALPGQKRGNFYEQYF. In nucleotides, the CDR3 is TGTGCCAGCAGTGCCCTTCCTGGACAGAAGCGGGGGAATTTCTACGAGCAGTACTTC.

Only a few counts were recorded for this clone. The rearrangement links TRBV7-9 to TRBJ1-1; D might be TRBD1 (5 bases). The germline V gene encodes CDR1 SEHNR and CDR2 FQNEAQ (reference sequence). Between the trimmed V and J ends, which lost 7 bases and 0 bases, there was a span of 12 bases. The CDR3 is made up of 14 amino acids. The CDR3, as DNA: TGTGCCAGCAAGGGGCCCCCCATGAACACTGAAGCTTTCTTT. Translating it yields CASKGPPMNTEAFF.

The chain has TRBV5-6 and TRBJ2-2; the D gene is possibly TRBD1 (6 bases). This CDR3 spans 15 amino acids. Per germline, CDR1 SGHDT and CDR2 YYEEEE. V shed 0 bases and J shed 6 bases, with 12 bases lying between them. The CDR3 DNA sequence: TGTGCCAGCAGCTTGGGGGGGCCGATACCCGGGGAGCTGTTTTTT. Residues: CASSLGGPIPGELFF.

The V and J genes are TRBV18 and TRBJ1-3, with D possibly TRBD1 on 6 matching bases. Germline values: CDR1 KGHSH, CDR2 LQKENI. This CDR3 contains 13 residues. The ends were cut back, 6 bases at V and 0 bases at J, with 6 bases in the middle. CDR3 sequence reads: CASSRGSGNTIYF. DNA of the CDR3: TGTGCCAGCTCCAGGGGCTCTGGAAACACCATATATTTT.

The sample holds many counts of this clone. CDR3 amino acids: CASSLSGTGGNTIYF. CDR3 DNA: TGTGCCAGCAGCTTATCCGGGACAGGGGGAAACACCATATATTTT. The rearrangement uses TRBV7-3 and TRBJ1-3; 9 bases map to TRBD1. The germline V gene encodes CDR1 SGHTA and CDR2 FQGTGA. This CDR3 has 15 amino acids. V was clipped by 2 bases and J by 4 bases; unmatched bases: 3. The whole variable domain, filled in from reference TRBV7-3 and TRBJ1-3, reads GAGVSQTPSNKVTEKGKYVELRCDPISGHTALYWYRQSLGQGPEFLIYFQGTGAADDSGLPNDRFFAVRPEGSVSTLKIQRTERGDSAVYLCASSLSGTGGNTIYFGEGSWLTVV.

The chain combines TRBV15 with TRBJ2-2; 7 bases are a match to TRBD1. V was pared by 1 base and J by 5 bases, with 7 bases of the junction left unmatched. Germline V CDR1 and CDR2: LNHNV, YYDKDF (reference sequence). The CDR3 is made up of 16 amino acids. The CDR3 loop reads CATSRVVGRGTGELFF. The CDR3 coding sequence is TGTGCCACCAGCAGAGTGGTTGGCAGGGGGACCGGGGAGCTGTTTTTT.

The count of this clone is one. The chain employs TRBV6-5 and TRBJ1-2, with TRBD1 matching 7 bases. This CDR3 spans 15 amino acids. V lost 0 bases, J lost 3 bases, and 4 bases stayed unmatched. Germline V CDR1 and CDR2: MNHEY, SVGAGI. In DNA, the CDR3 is TGTGCCAGCAGTTACTCGATAGGGACAGACTATGGCTACACCTTC. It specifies CASSYSIGTDYGYTF.

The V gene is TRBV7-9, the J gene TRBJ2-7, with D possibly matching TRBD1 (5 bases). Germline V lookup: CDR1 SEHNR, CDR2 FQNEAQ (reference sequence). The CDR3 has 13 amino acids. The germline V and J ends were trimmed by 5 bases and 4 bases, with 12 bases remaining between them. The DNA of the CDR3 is TGTGCCAGCAGCCCCTCAGGGTTGTACGAGCAGTACTTC. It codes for CASSPSGLYEQYF.

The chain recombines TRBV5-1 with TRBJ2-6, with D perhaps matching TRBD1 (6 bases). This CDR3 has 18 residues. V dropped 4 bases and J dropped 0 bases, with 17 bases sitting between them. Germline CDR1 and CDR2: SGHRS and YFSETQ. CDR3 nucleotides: TGCGCCAGCAGCGACCATCCAGCAGGGGTCTCTGGGGCCAACGTCCTGACTTTC. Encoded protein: CASSDHPAGVSGANVLTF.

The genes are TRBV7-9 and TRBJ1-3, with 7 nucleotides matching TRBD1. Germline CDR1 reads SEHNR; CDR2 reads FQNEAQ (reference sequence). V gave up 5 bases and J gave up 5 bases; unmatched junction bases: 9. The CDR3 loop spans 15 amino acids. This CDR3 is CASSETGFLRNTIYF. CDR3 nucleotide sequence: TGTGCCAGCAGCGAGACAGGGTTTTTGAGAAACACCATATATTTT.

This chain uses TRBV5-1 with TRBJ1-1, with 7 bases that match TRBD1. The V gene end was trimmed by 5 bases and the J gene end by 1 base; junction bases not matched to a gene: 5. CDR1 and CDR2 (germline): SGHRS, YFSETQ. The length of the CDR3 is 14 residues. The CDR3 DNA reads TGCGCCAGCAGGCCGGGACAGCAGAACACTGAAGCTTTCTTT. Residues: CASRPGQQNTEAFF. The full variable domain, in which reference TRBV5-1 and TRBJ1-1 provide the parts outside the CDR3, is KAGVTQTPRYLIKTRGQQVTLSCSPISGHRSVSWYQQTPGQGLQFLFEYFSETQRNKGNFPGRFSGRQFSNSRSEMNVSTLELGDSALYLCASRPGQQNTEAFFGQGTRLTVV.

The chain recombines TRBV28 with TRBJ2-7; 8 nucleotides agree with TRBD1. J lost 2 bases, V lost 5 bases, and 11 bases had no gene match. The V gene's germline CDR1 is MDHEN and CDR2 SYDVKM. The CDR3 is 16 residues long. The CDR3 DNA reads TGTGCCAGCAGTCCAAAAAGACAGGGGACAGCCTACGAGCAGTACTTC. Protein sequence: CASSPKRQGTAYEQYF.

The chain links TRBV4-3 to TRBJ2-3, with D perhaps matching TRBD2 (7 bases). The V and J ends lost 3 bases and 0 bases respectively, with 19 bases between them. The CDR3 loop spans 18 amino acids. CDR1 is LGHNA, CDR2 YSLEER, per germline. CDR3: CASSHYKGGDPSTDTQYF. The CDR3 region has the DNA TGCGCCAGCAGCCATTATAAGGGGGGGGACCCCAGCACAGATACGCAGTATTTT.

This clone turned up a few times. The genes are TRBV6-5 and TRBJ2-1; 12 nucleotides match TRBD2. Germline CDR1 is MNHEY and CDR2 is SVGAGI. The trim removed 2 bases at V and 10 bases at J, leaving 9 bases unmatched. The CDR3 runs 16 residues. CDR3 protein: CASSYRGLAGGHEQFF. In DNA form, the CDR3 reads TGTGCCAGCAGTTACAGAGGGCTAGCGGGAGGGCACGAGCAGTTCTTC.

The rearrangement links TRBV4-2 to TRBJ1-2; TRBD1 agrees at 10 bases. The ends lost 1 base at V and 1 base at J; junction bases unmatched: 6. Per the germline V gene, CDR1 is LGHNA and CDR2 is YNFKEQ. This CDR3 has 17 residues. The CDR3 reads CASSQVGQGTDNYGYTF. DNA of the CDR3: TGTGCCAGCAGCCAAGTGGGACAGGGGACCGATAACTATGGCTACACCTTC.

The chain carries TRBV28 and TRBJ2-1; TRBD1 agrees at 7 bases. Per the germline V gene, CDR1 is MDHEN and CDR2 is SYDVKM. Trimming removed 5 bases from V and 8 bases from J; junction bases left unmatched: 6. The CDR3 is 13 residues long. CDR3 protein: CASSIRQGYEQFF. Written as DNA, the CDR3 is TGTGCCAGCAGTATACGACAGGGCTATGAGCAGTTCTTC.

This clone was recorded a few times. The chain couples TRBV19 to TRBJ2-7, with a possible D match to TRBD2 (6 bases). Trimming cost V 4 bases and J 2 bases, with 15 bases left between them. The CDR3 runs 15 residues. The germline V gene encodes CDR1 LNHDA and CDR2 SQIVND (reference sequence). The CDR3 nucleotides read TGTGCCAGTAGTACAGTTGGGGGGAGAACCTACGAGCAGTACTTC. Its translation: CASSTVGGRTYEQYF. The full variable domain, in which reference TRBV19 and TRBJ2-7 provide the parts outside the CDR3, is DGGITQSPKYLFRKEGQNVTLSCEQNLNHDAMYWYRQDPGQGLRLIYYSQIVNDFQKGDIAEGYSVSREKKESFPLTVTSAQKNPTAFYLCASSTVGGRTYEQYFGPGTRLTVT.

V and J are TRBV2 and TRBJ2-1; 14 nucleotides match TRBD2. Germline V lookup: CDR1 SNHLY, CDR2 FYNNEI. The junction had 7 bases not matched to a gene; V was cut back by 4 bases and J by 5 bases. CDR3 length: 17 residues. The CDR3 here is CASSGLAGGRFNNEQFF. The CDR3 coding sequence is TGTGCCAGCAGTGGACTAGCGGGGGGGAGGTTTAACAATGAGCAGTTCTTC. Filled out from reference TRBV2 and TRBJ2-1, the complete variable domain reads EPEVTQTPSHQVTQMGQEVILRCVPISNHLYFYWYRQILGQKVEFLVSFYNNEISEKSEIFDDQFSVERPDGSNFTLKIRSTKLEDSAMYFCASSGLAGGRFNNEQFFGPGTRLTVL.